The present T cell receptor (beta chain) was sequenced within a study of blood T cell repertoires in COVID-19. Looking at the study overall: The analysed material was cDNA or gDNA that came from T cells, B-cell-depleted T cells, or PBMCs.

Trimming cost V 6 bases and J 5 bases, with 16 bases left between them. Germline V gene data show CDR1 as MNHEY and CDR2 as SVGAGI. The CDR3 has 14 residues. In the original processing: Reference gene primer amplification yielded estimated nucleated cell counts. Sequenced by immunoSEQ multiplex PCR; TCRdb stores in-frame clones only, minus some. Clonal size and the V and J genes are those of that table, whereas D and trimming came from the DNA. The data contain about 180,000 clones, approximately 85% of them singletons. Specimen: PBMCs or T cells enriched from blood (not recorded which). The chain is built from TRBV6-5 and TRBJ2-5; tentative D call: TRBD1 (6 bases). The receptor was derived from a middle-aged man who had recovered from COVID-19. The DNA of the CDR3 is TGTGCCAGCAGCCACAGGGTTAGGGAGGAGACCCAGTACTTC. Translated, it gives CASSHRVREETQYF.